This entry concerns a single TCR beta chain. This record comes from a study of blood T cell repertoires in COVID-19. Turning to the study itself: The analysed material was cDNA or gDNA that came from T cells, B-cell-depleted T cells, or PBMCs.

Germline V CDR1 and CDR2: LNHDA, SQIVND (reference sequence). V lost 5 bases and J 3 bases, leaving 20 bases between the germline ends. The CDR3 loop spans 18 amino acids. Per the study methods: It was from reference gene primer amplification that nucleated cell counts were estimated. Libraries were prepared by immunoSEQ multiplex PCR; TCRdb keeps only in-frame clonotypes and omits some of them. V and J calls and clone size follow that table, whereas D and trimming were derived from the DNA. The table includes hundreds of thousands of clones, roughly 84% detected once. The sample was peripheral blood. V and J are TRBV19 and TRBJ1-6; D may be TRBD1 (5 bases). This clonotype originated in a woman aged 40 to 49 who had recovered from COVID-19. CDR3 region: CASSPALSRVNYNSPLHF. The CDR3 DNA is TGTGCCAGTAGTCCCGCGCTTTCCAGGGTAAACTATAATTCACCCCTCCACTTT.